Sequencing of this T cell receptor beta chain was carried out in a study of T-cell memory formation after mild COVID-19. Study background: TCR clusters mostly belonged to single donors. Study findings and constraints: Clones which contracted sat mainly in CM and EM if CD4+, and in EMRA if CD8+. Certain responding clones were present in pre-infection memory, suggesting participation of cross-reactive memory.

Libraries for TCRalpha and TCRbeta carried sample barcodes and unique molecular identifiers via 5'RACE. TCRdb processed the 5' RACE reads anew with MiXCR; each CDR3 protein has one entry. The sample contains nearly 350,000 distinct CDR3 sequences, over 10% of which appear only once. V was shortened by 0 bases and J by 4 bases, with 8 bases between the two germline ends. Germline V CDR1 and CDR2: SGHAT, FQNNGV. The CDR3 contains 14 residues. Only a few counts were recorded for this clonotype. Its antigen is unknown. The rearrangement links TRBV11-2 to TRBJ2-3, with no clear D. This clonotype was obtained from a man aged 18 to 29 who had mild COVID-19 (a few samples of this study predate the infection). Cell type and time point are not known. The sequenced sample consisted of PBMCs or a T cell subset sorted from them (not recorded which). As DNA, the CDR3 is TGTGCCAGCAGCTTAGACCGATGGGCAGATACGCAGTATTTT. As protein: CASSLDRWADTQYF.